The sequence of this TCR beta chain was determined in a study of prognosis after radiotherapy for stage I lung cancer. Study background: Non-small cell lung cancer patients were all deemed medically inoperable. Radiotherapy: SBRT, 3 to 5 fractions, biologically effective dose at least 100 Gy. Ages of the 10 to 15 men and roughly 6 women ranged roughly 53 to 85 years, median about 70.

Trimming at V came to 0 bases and at J to 8 bases, leaving 7 bases not matched to a gene. Germline values: CDR1 LGHDT, CDR2 YNNKEL (reference sequence). This CDR3 region has 15 residues. Template was genomic DNA; TCR beta CDR3 amplified in two multiplex PCR rounds. Gene-specific primers for each TRBV and TRBJ gene drove first-round PCR. Via MiXCR, TCRdb re-called the multiplex PCR reads, giving one row per CDR3 protein. This table holds approximately 16,000 distinct CDR3 sequences, less than 40% found once. There are many counts of this clonotype. This clonotype was sampled from a donor aged 50 or older with non-small cell lung cancer. This sample comprised PBMCs, obtained before or after stereotactic body radiation therapy (not recorded which). The rearrangement links TRBV3-1 to TRBJ1-2; TRBD1 matches at 9 bases. The CDR3 sequence is CASSQDPGTGQGYTF. The CDR3 DNA reads TGTGCCAGCAGCCAAGACCCCGGGACAGGGCAAGGCTACACCTTC.